These 24 T cell receptor beta chains were sequenced from one sample in a study of shared clonotypes between healthy human individuals. Sequenced by immunoSEQ multiplex PCR; TCRdb stores in-frame clones only, minus some. The sample shows about 510,000 clones, about three quarters of them seen only once. Input material: PBMCs. The receptors derive from a woman in her thirties or forties in good health. Some clones in this sample may be carry-over from other donors' samples.

The count of this clone is one. The chain employs TRBV5-6 and TRBJ2-7; 12 nucleotides align to TRBD2. Germline CDR1 and CDR2: SGHDT and YYEEEE. This CDR3 region has 15 residues. The junction had 6 bases not matched to a gene; V was cut back by 4 bases and J by 4 bases. Here the CDR3 DNA reads TGTGCCAGCAGCCTCGGTCTAGCGGGAGGGTACGAGCAGTACTTC. As protein: CASSLGLAGGYEQYF.

This clone came up a few times. The V and J genes are TRBV11-3 and TRBJ2-3; 9 nucleotides align to TRBD2. V was clipped by 4 bases and J by 4 bases; unmatched bases: 6. The CDR3 loop spans 15 amino acids. CDR1 and CDR2 from the germline V gene are SGHNT and YENEEA. In DNA form, the CDR3 reads TGTGCCAGCAGCTCGGTTAGCGGGGGACCAGATACGCAGTATTTT. It is translated as CASSSVSGGPDTQYF.

This clone was detected ten times or more. J is TRBJ1-1 and V is TRBV10-3, with D tentatively TRBD1 (6 bases). V was trimmed by 6 bases and J by 7 bases, leaving 9 bases between them. This CDR3 has 11 residues. Germline V gives CDR1 ENHRY, CDR2 SYGVKD. The CDR3 DNA is TGTGCCATCAGAGGGACACGTGAAGCTTTCTTT. This codes for CAIRGTREAFF.

The CDR3 coding sequence is TGTGCCAGCGCACAGGGGGCGAAGACCCAGTACTTC. Translation: CASAQGAKTQYF. The chain is built from TRBV6-6 and TRBJ2-5, with 9 bases lining up with TRBD1. CDR1 and CDR2 (germline): MNHNY, SVGAGI (reference sequence). Trimming cost V 8 bases and J 6 bases; bases outside gene matches: 4. The CDR3 is 12 residues long.

The chain employs TRBV18 and TRBJ2-7; 10 bases are a match to TRBD2. The V gene's germline CDR1 is KGHSH and CDR2 LQKENI. The V and J ends lost 3 bases and 0 bases, in that order; junction bases with no gene match: 5. The CDR3 is made up of 16 amino acids. For the CDR3, the DNA is TGTGCCAGCTCACCCTTTAGCGGGGGGAGCTCCTACGAGCAGTACTTC. This gives the protein CASSPFSGGSSYEQYF.

The J gene is TRBJ1-1, the V gene TRBV28; TRBD1 matches at 12 bases. Trimming cost V 8 bases and J 4 bases; bases outside gene matches: 8. The CDR3 totals 15 residues. In germline, CDR1 is MDHEN, CDR2 SYDVKM. CDR3 protein: CASSGTGGYGTEAFF. In nucleotides, the CDR3 is TGTGCCAGCTCCGGGACAGGGGGCTACGGCACTGAAGCTTTCTTT.

The chain is built from TRBV30 and TRBJ2-7, with D maybe TRBD1 (6 bases). V was shortened by 7 bases and J by 6 bases, with 25 bases between the two germline ends. Per the germline V gene, CDR1 is GTSNPN and CDR2 is SVGIG (reference sequence). The length of the CDR3 is 15 residues. DNA of the CDR3: TGTGCCTTAACCGTAGATCCAGGGGAGAGTTCCGAGCAGTACTTC. Translation gives CALTVDPGESSEQYF.

This clone showed up just once. This chain uses TRBV11-3 with TRBJ2-1; TRBD2 matches 8 bases. The CDR3 covers 14 residues. Trimming removed 1 base from V and 10 bases from J; junction bases left unmatched: 6. CDR1 is SGHNT, CDR2 YENEEA, per germline. CDR3 sequence: CASSLVAGSVEQFF. The CDR3 region has the DNA TGTGCCAGCAGCTTAGTAGCGGGATCGGTGGAGCAGTTCTTC.

The V and J genes are TRBV7-6 and TRBJ2-3; possible D gene TRBD2, 5 bases. This CDR3 region has 16 residues. Germline loops: CDR1 SGHVS, CDR2 FNYEAQ. V was pared by 5 bases and J by 4 bases, with 19 bases between. The CDR3 region is CASSGDAGPKADTQYF. In DNA, the CDR3 is TGTGCCAGCAGCGGAGATGCGGGCCCAAAGGCAGATACGCAGTATTTT. The complete variable domain, with remaining parts taken from reference TRBV7-6 and TRBJ2-3, reads GAGVSQSPRYKVTKRGQDVALRCDPISGHVSLYWYRQALGQGPEFLTYFNYEAQQDKSGLPNDRFSAERPEGSISTLTIQRTEQRDSAMYRCASSGDAGPKADTQYFGPGTRLTVL.

In this sample, this clone turned up once. This sequence joins TRBV11-2 and TRBJ2-2, with 8 bases aligning to TRBD2. The length of the CDR3 is 18 residues. Germline V gene lookup returns CDR1 SGHAT and CDR2 FQNNGV. The junction had 14 bases not matched to a gene; V was cut back by 5 bases and J by 3 bases. The CDR3 DNA is TGTGCCAGCAGCCCCCGCCGGGGTAGCGGGACGTACACCGGGGAGCTGTTTTTT. Translated, it gives CASSPRRGSGTYTGELFF.

The table lists this clone with a count of one. The chain combines TRBV19 with TRBJ2-1; TRBD2 agrees at 9 bases. V trimming: 1 base; J trimming: 7 bases; junction bases outside the gene matches: 5. The CDR3 spans 15 residues. Germline assignment: CDR1 LNHDA and CDR2 SQIVND (reference sequence). DNA of the CDR3: TGTGCCAGTAGTATAGGTGCGGGAGGGCGGAATGAGCAGTTCTTC. As protein: CASSIGAGGRNEQFF.

This sequence joins TRBV6-6 and TRBJ2-1; maybe TRBD2 (5 bases). V lost 2 bases and J 4 bases, leaving 12 bases between the germline ends. Germline V CDR1 and CDR2: MNHNY, SVGAGI (reference sequence). This CDR3 spans 15 amino acids. Here the CDR3 reads CASSYPQSGYNEQFF. The CDR3 DNA reads TGTGCCAGCAGTTACCCTCAGTCGGGGTACAATGAGCAGTTCTTC.

The chain links TRBV6-1 to TRBJ2-7; the D gene is possibly TRBD1 (5 bases). Germline lookup yields CDR1 MNHNS and CDR2 SASEGT. The CDR3 is 12 residues long. Trimming removed 6 bases from V and 3 bases from J, with 9 bases in between. Here the CDR3 reads CASRGQSYEQYF. CDR3 bases: TGTGCCAGCAGAGGACAAAGCTACGAGCAGTACTTC.

The rearrangement links TRBV7-9 to TRBJ1-4; D gene ambiguous. CDR3 length: 15 residues. V gave up 1 base and J gave up 3 bases, with 9 bases separating them. Germline V lookup: CDR1 SEHNR, CDR2 FQNEAQ (reference sequence). CDR3 sequence (DNA): TGTGCCAGCAGCTTAGAGGGATATCCTAATGAAAAACTGTTTTTT. Translating gives CASSLEGYPNEKLFF. The full variable domain, completed using reference TRBV7-9 and TRBJ1-4, is DTGVSQNPRHKITKRGQNVTFRCDPISEHNRLYWYRQTLGQGPEFLTYFQNEAQLEKSRLLSDRFSAERPKGSFSTLEIQRTEQGDSAMYLCASSLEGYPNEKLFFGSGTQLSVL.

The V and J genes are TRBV5-4 and TRBJ1-1; D gene ambiguous. Trimming took 0 bases from V and 7 from J, leaving 13 bases between them. The CDR3 runs 14 residues. The V gene's germline CDR1 is SGHNT and CDR2 YYREEE (reference sequence). As DNA, the CDR3 is TGTGCCAGCAGCTTGGACTTCATTGGGCTTGAAGCTTTCTTT. It translates to CASSLDFIGLEAFF.

This clone appeared a few times. This chain links TRBV19 with TRBJ1-6; 8 positions agree with TRBD1. The CDR3 runs to 13 residues. V was clipped by 5 bases and J by 9 bases; unmatched bases: 3. Germline loops: CDR1 LNHDA, CDR2 SQIVND (reference sequence). CDR3 bases: TGTGCCAGTAGTGAGGACAGGGCTTCACCCCTCCACTTT. Translation: CASSEDRASPLHF.

The V gene is TRBV4-1, the J gene TRBJ2-3, with D possibly matching TRBD2 (5 bases). V shed 4 bases and J shed 7 bases, with 12 bases lying between them. There are 13 residues in the CDR3. From germline, CDR1 is MGHRA and CDR2 YSYEKL. This CDR3 is CASSRTPLYTQYF. The CDR3 region has the DNA TGCGCCAGCAGCCGGACTCCCCTATATACGCAGTATTTT.

The chain joins TRBV7-7 to TRBJ2-5; D may be TRBD2 (5 bases). This CDR3 contains 13 residues. The germline V and J ends were trimmed by 5 bases and 5 bases, with 12 bases remaining between them. The germline CDR1 and CDR2 sequences are SSHAT and FNYEAQ (reference sequence). CDR3 amino acids: CASSLLRGETQYF. The DNA for the CDR3 is TGTGCCAGCAGCCTCCTGCGCGGGGAGACCCAGTACTTC. Complete variable domain (other parts from reference TRBV7-7 and TRBJ2-5): GAGVSQSPRYKVTKRGQDVTLRCDPISSHATLYWYQQALGQGPEFLTYFNYEAQPDKSGLPSDRFSAERPEGSISTLTIQRTEQRDSAMYRCASSLLRGETQYFGPGTRLLVL.

The V and J genes are TRBV15 and TRBJ2-3; D ambiguous. Germline values: CDR1 LNHNV, CDR2 YYDKDF (reference sequence). The CDR3 is 16 residues long. Trimming shortened V by 1 base and J by 0 bases, and 11 bases separated the two germline ends. The CDR3 region is CATSRGSSTSTDTQYF. The DNA of the CDR3 is TGTGCCACCAGCAGAGGGTCTTCGACTAGCACAGATACGCAGTATTTT.

The gene calls are TRBV5-5 and TRBJ2-4; perhaps TRBD1 as D (5 bases). Trimming took 5 bases from V and 5 from J, leaving 17 bases between them. Germline-derived CDR1 and CDR2 are SGHKS and YYEKEE (reference sequence). The CDR3 spans 15 residues. CDR3 coding DNA: TGTGCCAGCAGTTCAGGTGCAGGGCCTCAAAACATTCAGTACTTC. Translation gives CASSSGAGPQNIQYF.

The chain has TRBV15 and TRBJ1-1; TRBD1 might be the D (6 bases). Germline V CDR1 and CDR2: LNHNV, YYDKDF (reference sequence). V shed 5 bases and J shed 4 bases, with 11 bases lying between them. This CDR3 is built from 13 residues. The CDR3 reads CATSPEGGTEAFF. As DNA, the CDR3 is TGTGCCACCAGCCCCGAGGGGGGCACTGAAGCTTTCTTT.

The genes are TRBV7-9 and TRBJ2-5; D possibly corresponds to TRBD2 (7 bases). With 2 bases removed from V and 4 bases from J, the gap between germline ends came to 17 bases. The CDR3 is made up of 16 amino acids. Per germline, CDR1 SEHNR and CDR2 FQNEAQ (reference sequence). The CDR3 protein is CASSLLLGGLTETQYF. The CDR3 DNA sequence: TGTGCCAGCAGCTTACTCCTCGGGGGGCTAACAGAGACCCAGTACTTC.

The V gene is TRBV9, the J gene TRBJ2-2, with D uncertain. The CDR3 spans 13 residues. V shed 1 base and J shed 4 bases, with 5 bases lying between them. The germline gives CDR1 SGDLS, CDR2 YYNGEE. The CDR3 DNA is TGTGCCAGCAGCGTATCCGGCACCGGGGAGCTGTTTTTT. It encodes CASSVSGTGELFF.

This chain uses TRBV4-2 with TRBJ2-2; TRBD2 aligns across 9 bases. The V and J ends lost 2 bases and 3 bases, in that order; junction bases with no gene match: 7. This CDR3 comprises 17 residues. CDR1 and CDR2 (germline): LGHNA, YNFKEQ. The CDR3 reads CASSQSTIAGDTGELFF. In DNA form, the CDR3 reads TGTGCCAGCAGCCAATCCACTATAGCGGGAGACACCGGGGAGCTGTTTTTT.